The sequence of this T cell receptor (beta chain) was determined in a study of T cells in Graves' hyperthyroidism and ophthalmopathy. Regarding this clonotype: Its antigen is as yet unknown.

Study findings and constraints: Clonotypes that were expanded in thyroid above 0.001 mostly appeared in blood too.

The TCR beta CDR3 regions underwent amplification using RNA transcripts as the source. During a first-round RT-PCR of the TCR CDR3, the HTBI primer set was used. Each CDR3 protein is one row after TCRdb ran MiXCR on the multiplex PCR reads. This table holds hundreds of thousands of distinct CDR3 sequences, around 15% found once. The source is a woman aged 35 to 49 with Graves' ophthalmopathy. Sequenced input: blood.

The CDR3 sequence: CASSLEQKNYGYTF. The DNA for the CDR3 is TGTGCCAGCAGCTTGGAGCAGAAAAACTATGGCTACACCTTC. V and J are TRBV5-5 and TRBJ1-2; D unclear. There are 14 residues in the CDR3. Between the trimmed V and J ends, which lost 0 bases and 2 bases, there was a span of 8 bases. The V gene's germline CDR1 is SGHKS and CDR2 YYEKEE (reference sequence).